This T cell receptor (beta chain) emerged from a study of T cells in Graves' hyperthyroidism and ophthalmopathy. V shed 0 bases and J shed 9 bases, with 18 bases lying between them. Per germline, CDR1 SGHRS and CDR2 YFSETQ. The CDR3 extends over 15 amino acids. The source material, RNA transcripts, was used to amplify TCR beta CDR3 regions. HTBI primers drove first-round RT-PCR of the TCR CDR3. TCRdb fed the multiplex PCR reads into MiXCR, producing one record per CDR3 protein. The sample has 350,000 to 400,000 distinct CDR3 sequences, about 15% seen once. The clonotype was recovered from a woman aged 60-70 years with Graves' hyperthyroidism. The specimen sequenced was blood. The chain has TRBV5-1 and TRBJ2-5; possible D gene TRBD2, 6 bases. This CDR3 reads CASSLGLGRGEAQYF. CDR3 sequence (DNA): TGCGCCAGCAGCTTGGGACTAGGTCGTGGGGAGGCCCAGTACTTC.